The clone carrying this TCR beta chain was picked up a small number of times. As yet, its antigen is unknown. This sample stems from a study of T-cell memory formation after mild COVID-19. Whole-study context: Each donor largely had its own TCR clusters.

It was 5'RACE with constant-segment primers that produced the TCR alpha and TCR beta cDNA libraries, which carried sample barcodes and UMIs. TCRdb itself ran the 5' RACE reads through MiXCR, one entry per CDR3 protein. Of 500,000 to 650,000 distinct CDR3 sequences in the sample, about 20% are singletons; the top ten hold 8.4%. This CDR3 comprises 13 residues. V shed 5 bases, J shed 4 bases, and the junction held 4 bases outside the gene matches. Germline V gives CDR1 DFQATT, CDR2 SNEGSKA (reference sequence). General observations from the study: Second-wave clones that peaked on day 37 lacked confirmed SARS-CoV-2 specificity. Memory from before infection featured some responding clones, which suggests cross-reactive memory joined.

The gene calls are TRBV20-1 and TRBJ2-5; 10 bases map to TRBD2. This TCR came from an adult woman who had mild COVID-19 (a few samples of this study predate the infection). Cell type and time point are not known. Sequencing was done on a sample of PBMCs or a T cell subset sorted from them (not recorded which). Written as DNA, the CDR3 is TGCAGTGCTCTAGCGGGAGAACTAGAGACCCAGTACTTC. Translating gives CSALAGELETQYF.